This TCR beta chain was recorded in a study of beta chain features in type 1 diabetes. Study-level points and caveats: Possible PCR preference for shorter templates applied equally to patients and controls. People with Type 1 diabetes carried modestly yet significantly shorter TCRB CDR3s in all four CD4+ subsets.

The sequenced template was cDNA made from the entire isolated RNA. TCRdb's copy holds only in-frame clones and misses some; the assay was immunoSEQ multiplex PCR. Of about 44,000 clones in the sample, over 60% were seen once. This clone was observed a handful of times. What it recognizes is unknown. V shed 3 bases and J shed 1 base, with 15 bases lying between them. The CDR3 consists of 16 residues. Germline V gives CDR1 SGDLS, CDR2 YYNGEE. Sequencing used Tregs from blood. The receptor was isolated from a woman aged 18 to 35 with type 1 diabetes. The chain is built from TRBV9 and TRBJ2-3, with D perhaps TRBD2 (6 bases). CDR3 loop: CASSARLGLGTDTQYF. The CDR3 nucleotides read TGTGCCAGCAGCGCTCGACTAGGATTGGGCACAGATACGCAGTATTTT.